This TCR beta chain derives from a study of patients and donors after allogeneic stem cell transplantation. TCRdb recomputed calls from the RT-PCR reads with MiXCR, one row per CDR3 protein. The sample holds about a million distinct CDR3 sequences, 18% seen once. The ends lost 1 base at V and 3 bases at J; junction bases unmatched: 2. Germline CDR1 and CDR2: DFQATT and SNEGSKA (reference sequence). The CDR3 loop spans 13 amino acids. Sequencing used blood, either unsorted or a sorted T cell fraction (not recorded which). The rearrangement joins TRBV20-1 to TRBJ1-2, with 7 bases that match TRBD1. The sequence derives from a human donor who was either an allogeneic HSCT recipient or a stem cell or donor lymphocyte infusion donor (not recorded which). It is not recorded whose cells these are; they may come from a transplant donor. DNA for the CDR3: TGCAGTGCTAGAGCAACAGGGGACTATGGCTACACCTTC. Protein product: CSARATGDYGYTF.